One sample yielded the 20 T cell receptor beta chains listed below, sequenced in a study of T-cell reconstitution after alpha-beta-depleted transplantation in children. Preparation of the TCRbeta library was carried out with unique molecular identifiers. TCRdb used MiXCR to reprocess the PCR reads, holding one entry per CDR3 protein. The sample records some 350,000 distinct CDR3 sequences, approximately 10% being singletons. Here the sequenced sample was PBMCs from the stem cell graft donor, taken from the stem cell graft. Receptor source: a human donor who donated a stem cell graft to a child with acute lymphoblastic leukemia.

This clonotype appeared a few times. This chain links TRBV12-3 or TRBV12-4 with TRBJ1-2; 12 positions agree with TRBD1. The CDR3 covers 14 residues. V was pared by 7 bases and J by 8 bases, with 8 bases of the junction left unmatched. CDR3 DNA: TGTGCCAGCAAGTGGGGACAGGGGGCTCGAGGCTACACCTTC. Amino acid sequence: CASKWGQGARGYTF.

This clonotype occurred many times. V and J are TRBV7-6 and TRBJ2-1; D unresolved. CDR1 is SGHVS and CDR2 is FNYEAQ in the germline V gene. The CDR3 is 13 residues long. The ends were cut back, 4 bases at V and 10 bases at J, with 14 bases in the middle. The chain's CDR3 is CASSYDMGREQFF. The CDR3 DNA reads TGTGCCAGCAGCTACGACATGGGCCGGGAGCAGTTCTTC. The entire variable domain, with the rest obtained from reference TRBV7-6 and TRBJ2-1, is as follows: GAGVSQSPRYKVTKRGQDVALRCDPISGHVSLYWYRQALGQGPEFLTYFNYEAQQDKSGLPNDRFSAERPEGSISTLTIQRTEQRDSAMYRCASSYDMGREQFFGPGTRLTVL.

The chain carries TRBV28 and TRBJ2-2; TRBD2 matches at 11 bases. The CDR3 covers 17 residues. J was trimmed by 0 bases and V by 7 bases; bases with no gene match: 7. Germline V gene sequence: CDR1 MDHEN, CDR2 SYDVKM. This CDR3 reads CASTLAGGFPNTGELFF. CDR3 DNA: TGTGCCAGCACTCTAGCGGGAGGATTCCCGAACACCGGGGAGCTGTTTTTT.

This clonotype was seen repeatedly, ten times or more. The rearrangement joins TRBV20-1 to TRBJ2-7; 8 bases are a match to TRBD1. V lost 3 bases, J lost 3 bases, and 10 bases stayed unmatched. CDR1 DFQATT and CDR2 SNEGSKA come from the germline V gene (reference sequence). This CDR3 spans 15 amino acids. The CDR3 DNA is TGCAGTGCTAGCCCCACAGGGGGAGGCCTCTACGAGCAGTACTTC. This encodes CSASPTGGGLYEQYF.

This clonotype was counted between two and nine times. V usage is TRBV6-2 or TRBV6-3 and J usage is TRBJ2-2; D is undetermined. Germline V gene lookup returns CDR1 MNHEY and CDR2 SVGEGT. The CDR3 loop spans 13 amino acids. Between the trimmed V and J ends, which lost 2 bases and 2 bases, there was a span of 3 bases. The CDR3 DNA sequence: TGTGCCAGCAGTTACGATAACACCGGGGAGCTGTTTTTT. It yields the protein CASSYDNTGELFF.

J is TRBJ2-6 and V is TRBV12-3 or TRBV12-4, with 12 bases lining up with TRBD2. After removal of 5 bases from V and 0 bases from J, the junction contained 2 bases not matched to a gene. This CDR3 is built from 17 residues. The CDR3 DNA sequence: TGTGCCAGCAGTCCTAGCGGGAGGGGCTCTGGGGCCAACGTCCTGACTTTC. Protein sequence: CASSPSGRGSGANVLTF.

The chain joins TRBV7-8 to TRBJ2-7; D perhaps matches TRBD2 (5 bases). Germline V CDR1 and CDR2: SGHVS, FQNEAQ. The V and J ends lost 2 bases and 0 bases respectively, with 14 bases between them. This CDR3 has 16 amino acids. CDR3 DNA sequence: TGTGCCAGCAGCTTATGGCCGGGAAACCCCTCCTACGAGCAGTACTTC. Amino acid sequence: CASSLWPGNPSYEQYF.

The chain couples TRBV20-1 to TRBJ2-7, with TRBD1 matching over 9 bases. The V segment lost 0 bases and the J segment 3 bases; nucleotides outside the gene matches: 9. The CDR3 extends over 16 amino acids. Germline CDR1 reads DFQATT; CDR2 reads SNEGSKA (reference sequence). CDR3 DNA: TGCAGTGCTAGAGATCGATGGGACAGGGAAGGCTACGAGCAGTACTTC. Protein sequence: CSARDRWDREGYEQYF.

This clonotype was seen repeatedly, ten times or more. The V and J genes are TRBV9 and TRBJ2-1; the match to TRBD2 covers 9 bases. Per the germline V gene, CDR1 is SGDLS and CDR2 is YYNGEE. The trim removed 6 bases at V and 2 bases at J, leaving 6 bases unmatched. The CDR3 loop spans 15 amino acids. CDR3 amino acids: CASNPREGPYNEQFF. The CDR3, as DNA: TGTGCCAGCAACCCGCGGGAGGGGCCCTACAATGAGCAGTTCTTC.

This clonotype has at least ten counts. The gene calls are TRBV7-2 and TRBJ2-7; tentatively, D is TRBD2 (7 bases). V was clipped by 3 bases and J by 6 bases, with 15 bases between them. In germline, CDR1 is SGHTA, CDR2 FQGNSA. This CDR3 region has 14 residues. CDR3 loop: CASSLGGGGLEQYF. The CDR3 DNA follows: TGTGCCAGCAGCTTGGGAGGGGGAGGTCTCGAGCAGTACTTC.

This clonotype was found a few times. The chain joins TRBV3-1 to TRBJ1-4, with D perhaps TRBD1 (5 bases). The CDR3 has 15 amino acids. The germline CDR1 and CDR2 sequences are LGHDT and YNNKEL (reference sequence). Deletions cut 0 bases from V and 5 bases from J, with 10 bases between. The CDR3 here is CASSQETGGNEKLFF. In nucleotides, the CDR3 is TGTGCCAGCAGCCAAGAAACAGGCGGGAATGAAAAACTGTTTTTT.

V is TRBV7-6 and J is TRBJ2-1, with 7 bases aligning to TRBD2. Germline CDR1 and CDR2: SGHVS and FNYEAQ. The CDR3 loop spans 14 amino acids. The J segment lost 3 bases and the V segment lost 5 bases, leaving 4 bases of the junction unmatched. The chain's CDR3 is CASSTSGVYNEQFF. As DNA, the CDR3 is TGTGCCAGCAGCACCAGCGGGGTCTACAATGAGCAGTTCTTC.

This chain links TRBV12-3 or TRBV12-4 with TRBJ1-5, with 10 positions matching TRBD1. V trimming: 5 bases; J trimming: 1 base; junction bases outside the gene matches: 5. The CDR3 length is 16 residues. DNA for the CDR3: TGTGCCAGCAGTCCCGGGACAGGGGTCAGCAATCAGCCCCAGCATTTT. This gives the protein CASSPGTGVSNQPQHF.

This clonotype showed up many times. The rearrangement uses TRBV7-8 and TRBJ2-7; the D gene is possibly TRBD2 (6 bases). The V end was cut by 5 bases, the J end by 3 bases, with 17 bases between. In germline, CDR1 is SGHVS, CDR2 FQNEAQ. This CDR3 spans 15 amino acids. The CDR3 reads CASSATRWDDYEQYF. CDR3 bases: TGTGCCAGCAGCGCGACTAGATGGGACGACTACGAGCAGTACTTC.

This chain links TRBV5-1 with TRBJ2-7, with 12 bases matching TRBD2. Germline values: CDR1 SGHRS, CDR2 YFSETQ. CDR3 length equals 15 residues. The junction had 5 bases not matched to a gene; V was cut back by 2 bases and J by 5 bases. The CDR3 nucleotides read TGCGCCAGCAGCTTCGGACTAGCGGGAACTAACGAGCAGTACTTC. This translates into CASSFGLAGTNEQYF.

Many counts were recorded for this clonotype. The J gene is TRBJ1-4, the V gene TRBV4-2, with 7 bases lining up with TRBD1. Germline trimming cut 5 bases from V and 6 bases from J; bases unmatched to any gene: 3. The CDR3 runs to 13 residues. The germline CDR1 and CDR2 sequences are LGHNA and YNFKEQ. The CDR3 sequence: CASSFGQDEKLFF. The CDR3 DNA reads as TGTGCCAGCAGCTTCGGACAGGATGAAAAACTGTTTTTT.

The rearrangement joins TRBV7-8 to TRBJ2-7, with D perhaps matching TRBD2 (5 bases). The germline V gene has CDR1 SGHVS and CDR2 FQNEAQ. V lost 5 bases and J 3 bases, leaving 14 bases between the germline ends. The CDR3 spans 14 residues. The CDR3 nucleotides are TGTGCCAGCAGCCATGAGGACTCTCACTACGAGCAGTACTTC. Its protein is CASSHEDSHYEQYF.

This clonotype was found a few times. The chain combines TRBV5-1 with TRBJ2-1, with 15 bases lining up with TRBD2. Germline values: CDR1 SGHRS, CDR2 YFSETQ. This CDR3 contains 13 residues. V was pared by 4 bases and J by 10 bases, with 0 bases of the junction left unmatched. For the CDR3, the DNA is TGCGCCAGCAGCGGGACTAGCGGGAGGGAGCAGTTCTTC. This sequence encodes CASSGTSGREQFF.

Here the CDR3 DNA reads TGTGCCAGCAGCCGCCTGGGGGAGCTGTTTTTT. This sequence encodes CASSRLGELFF. The chain joins TRBV6-2 or TRBV6-3 to TRBJ2-2; D is uncertain. Between the trimmed V and J ends, which lost 6 bases and 8 bases, there was a span of 7 bases. The germline CDR1 and CDR2 sequences are MNHEY and SVGEGT. The CDR3 runs to 11 residues.

This clonotype appeared a few times. The V gene is TRBV27, the J gene TRBJ2-1; D gene uncertain. The CDR3 loop spans 13 amino acids. Germline V CDR1 and CDR2: MNHEY, SMNVEV (reference sequence). Trimming removed 2 bases at V and 7 bases at J, with 9 bases between. As DNA, the CDR3 is TGTGCCAGCAGTTTAGGAATCCGGAATGAGCAGTTCTTC. The encoded protein is CASSLGIRNEQFF.